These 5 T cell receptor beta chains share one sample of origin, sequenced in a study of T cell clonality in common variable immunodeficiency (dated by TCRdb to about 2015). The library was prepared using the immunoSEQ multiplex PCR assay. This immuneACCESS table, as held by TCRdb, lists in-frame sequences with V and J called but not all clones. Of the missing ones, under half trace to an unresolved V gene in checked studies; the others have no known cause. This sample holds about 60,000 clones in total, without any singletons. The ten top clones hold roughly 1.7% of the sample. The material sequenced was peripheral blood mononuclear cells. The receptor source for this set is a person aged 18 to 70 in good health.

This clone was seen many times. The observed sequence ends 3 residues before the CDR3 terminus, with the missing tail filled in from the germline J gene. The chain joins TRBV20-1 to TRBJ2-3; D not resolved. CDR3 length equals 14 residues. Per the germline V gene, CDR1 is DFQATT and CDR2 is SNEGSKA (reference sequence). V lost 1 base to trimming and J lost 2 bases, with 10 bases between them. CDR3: CSARGILNTDTQYF. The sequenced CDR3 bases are TGCAGTGCTAGAGGCATACTCAACACAGATACG.

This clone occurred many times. CDR3 DNA, as far as it was read: TGTGCCAGCAGCTTAAGGGGAGGGGCGGCAGATACG. This encodes CASSLRGGAADT. The whole CDR3 region reads CASSLRGGAADTQYF. The rearrangement joins TRBV7-2 to TRBJ2-3; 7 bases fit TRBD2. The CDR3 end falls 3 residues outside the read, so it is completed with the germline J gene. Losses at the gene ends were 2 bases for V and 4 bases for J; bases not matched to a gene: 6. CDR3 size: 15 residues. Germline values: CDR1 SGHTA, CDR2 FQGNSA.

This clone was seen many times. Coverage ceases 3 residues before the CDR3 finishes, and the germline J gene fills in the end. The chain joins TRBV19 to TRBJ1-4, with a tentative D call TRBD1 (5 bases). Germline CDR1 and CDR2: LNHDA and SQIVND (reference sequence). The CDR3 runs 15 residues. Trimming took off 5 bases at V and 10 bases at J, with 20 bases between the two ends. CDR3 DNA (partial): TGTGCCAGTAGTCTTCACAGGACCCTTGGAGGAAAA. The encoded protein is CASSLHRTLGGK. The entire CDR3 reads CASSLHRTLGGKLFF.

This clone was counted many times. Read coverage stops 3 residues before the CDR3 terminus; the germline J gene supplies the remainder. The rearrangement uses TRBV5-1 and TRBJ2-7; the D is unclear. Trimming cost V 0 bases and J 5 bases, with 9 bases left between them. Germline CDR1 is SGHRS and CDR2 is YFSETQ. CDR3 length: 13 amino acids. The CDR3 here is CASSLGLGDEQYF. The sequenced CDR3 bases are TGCGCCAGCAGCTTGGGTTTGGGCGACGAG.

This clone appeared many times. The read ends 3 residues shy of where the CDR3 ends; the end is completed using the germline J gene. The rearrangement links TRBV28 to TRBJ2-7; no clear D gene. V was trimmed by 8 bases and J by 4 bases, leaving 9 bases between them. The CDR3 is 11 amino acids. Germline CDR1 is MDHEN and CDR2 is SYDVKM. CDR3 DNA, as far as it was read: TGTGCCAGCGCTCTAGTTTACGAG. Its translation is CASALVYE. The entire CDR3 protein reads CASALVYEQYF.